These 5 T cell receptor beta chains share one sample of origin, sequenced in a study of T cell responses to AZD1222 COVID-19 vaccine. This table comes from immunoSEQ multiplex PCR, and its TCRdb copy is limited to in-frame clones, with some not included. The sample has more than 150,000 clones, about 90% seen once. The sample here was peripheral blood, taken 28 days after the second AZD1222 dose. These receptors all come from an adult who received the AZD1222 COVID-19 vaccine.

The rearrangement joins TRBV7-2 to TRBJ2-1, with TRBD2 matching over 12 bases. The ends lost 5 bases at V and 8 bases at J; junction bases unmatched: 10. This CDR3 has 16 amino acids. Germline assignment: CDR1 SGHTA and CDR2 FQGNSA. The CDR3 here is CASSPDSSGRAHEQFF. Here the CDR3 DNA reads TGTGCCAGCAGCCCAGATTCTAGCGGGAGGGCCCATGAGCAGTTCTTC.

The rearrangement joins TRBV6-5 to TRBJ2-5; 7 bases line up with TRBD2. CDR3 size: 14 residues. V shed 7 bases and J 5 bases; nucleotides not matched to a gene: 10. CDR1 and CDR2 (germline): MNHEY, SVGAGI. The CDR3: CASNPRGKGETQYF. Written as DNA, the CDR3 is TGTGCCAGCAACCCGCGGGGGAAGGGGGAGACCCAGTACTTC.

The chain employs TRBV28 and TRBJ1-2; perhaps TRBD1 as D (6 bases). The CDR3 runs to 16 residues. Trimming shortened V by 6 bases and J by 4 bases, and 21 bases separated the two germline ends. Germline CDR1 is MDHEN and CDR2 is SYDVKM. The DNA of the CDR3 is TGTGCCAGCAGCCCAGGGGTTTGGGTCGGGGGCTATGGCTACACCTTC. Residues: CASSPGVWVGGYGYTF.

The rearrangement joins TRBV4-1 to TRBJ2-2; D tentatively reads TRBD1 or TRBD2 (5 bases each). Germline loops: CDR1 MGHRA, CDR2 YSYEKL. The germline V and J ends were trimmed by 4 bases and 0 bases, with 18 bases remaining between them. This CDR3 contains 18 residues. The DNA of the CDR3 is TGCGCCAGCAGCCCCTTTGTGGGACCCCGGGCGAACACCGGGGAGCTGTTTTTT. Translating gives CASSPFVGPRANTGELFF.

The rearrangement joins TRBV15 to TRBJ2-7; 11 bases agree with TRBD1. Germline values: CDR1 LNHNV, CDR2 YYDKDF (reference sequence). This CDR3 comprises 15 residues. V was pared by 9 bases and J by 3 bases, with 10 bases of the junction left unmatched. For the CDR3, the DNA is TGTGCCACGGGCCCCGGGACAGGGGGTGTCTACGAGCAGTACTTC. Translated: CATGPGTGGVYEQYF.